This is a list of T cell receptor beta chains from one sample in a study of radiotherapy plus CTLA-4 blockade in lung cancer. Generated by immunoSEQ multiplex PCR, the TCRdb table keeps only in-frame clones and is missing some. This sample has roughly 54,000 clones, with roughly 81% found just once. Sequencing was performed on peripheral blood, taken from a patient treated with radiotherapy plus ipilimumab. These receptors originate from a human donor with non-small cell lung cancer whose response to radiotherapy plus ipilimumab could not be evaluated. The CDR3 runs from the conserved cysteine through the conserved F or W. Fields, in order: V gene, J gene, CDR3 protein.

v_gene: TRBV27
j_gene: TRBJ1-1
CDR3aa: CASRLLGSTEAFF

v_gene: TRBV5-6
j_gene: TRBJ2-5
CDR3aa: CASSLRGQGVKTQYF

v_gene: TRBV7-2
j_gene: TRBJ2-1
CDR3aa: CASSLTSGRSGEQFF

v_gene: TRBV28
j_gene: TRBJ1-2
CDR3aa: CASSWAGGSNGYTF

v_gene: TRBV12-5
j_gene: TRBJ2-2
CDR3aa: CASGLGTSGRNTGELFF

v_gene: TRBV19
j_gene: TRBJ2-1
CDR3aa: CASIGVGGSMEFF

v_gene: TRBV5-1
j_gene: TRBJ1-1
CDR3aa: CASSLVTGPNTEAFF

v_gene: TRBV27
j_gene: TRBJ1-2
CDR3aa: CASSLYRTGGNYGYTF

v_gene: TRBV7-6
j_gene: TRBJ1-5
CDR3aa: CASSPTPWTGAYSNQPQHF

v_gene: TRBV6-1
j_gene: TRBJ2-1
CDR3aa: CASSTGLSEQFF